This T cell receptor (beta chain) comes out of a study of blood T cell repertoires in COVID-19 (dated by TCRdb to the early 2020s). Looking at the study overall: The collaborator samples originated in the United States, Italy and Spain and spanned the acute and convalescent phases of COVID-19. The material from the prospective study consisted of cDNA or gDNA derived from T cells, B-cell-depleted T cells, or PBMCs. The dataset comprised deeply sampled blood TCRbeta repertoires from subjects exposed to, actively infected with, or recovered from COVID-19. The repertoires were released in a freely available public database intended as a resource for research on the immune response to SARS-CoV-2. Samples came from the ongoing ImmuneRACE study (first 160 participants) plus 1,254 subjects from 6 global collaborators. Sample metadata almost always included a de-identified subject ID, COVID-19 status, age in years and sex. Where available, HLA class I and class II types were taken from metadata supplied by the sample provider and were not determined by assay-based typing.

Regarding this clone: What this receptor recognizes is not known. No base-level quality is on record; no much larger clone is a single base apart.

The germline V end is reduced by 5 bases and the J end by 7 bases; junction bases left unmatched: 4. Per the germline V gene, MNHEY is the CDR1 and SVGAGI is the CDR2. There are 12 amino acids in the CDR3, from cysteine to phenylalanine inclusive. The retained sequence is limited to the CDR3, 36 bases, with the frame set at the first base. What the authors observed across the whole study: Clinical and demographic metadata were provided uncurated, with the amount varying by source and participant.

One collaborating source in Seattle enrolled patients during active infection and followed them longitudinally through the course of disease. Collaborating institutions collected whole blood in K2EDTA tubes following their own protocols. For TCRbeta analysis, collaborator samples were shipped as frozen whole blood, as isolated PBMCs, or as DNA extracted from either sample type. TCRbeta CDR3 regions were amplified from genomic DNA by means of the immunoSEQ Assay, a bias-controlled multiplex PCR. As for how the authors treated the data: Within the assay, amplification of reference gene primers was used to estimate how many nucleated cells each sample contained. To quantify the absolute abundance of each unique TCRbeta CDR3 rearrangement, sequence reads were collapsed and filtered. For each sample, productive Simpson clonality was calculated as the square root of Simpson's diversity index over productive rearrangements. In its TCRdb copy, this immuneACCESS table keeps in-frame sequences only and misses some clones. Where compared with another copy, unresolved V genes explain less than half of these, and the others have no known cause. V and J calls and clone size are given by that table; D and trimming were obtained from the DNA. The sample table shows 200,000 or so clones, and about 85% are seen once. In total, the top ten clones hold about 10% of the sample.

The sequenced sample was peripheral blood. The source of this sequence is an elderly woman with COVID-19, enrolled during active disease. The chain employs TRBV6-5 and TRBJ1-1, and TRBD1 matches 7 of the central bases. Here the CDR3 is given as CASSRQGREAFF. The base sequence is TGTGCCAGCAGTCGACAGGGCCGTGAAGCTTTCTTT.